A single T cell receptor beta chain is shown here with its context. Its specificity is not known. Oncomine TCR Beta short-read sequencing was applied to DNA from cultured CD4+ T cells. Extraction of genomic DNA was performed on cultured CD4+ T cells. MiXCR, run by TCRdb on the PCR reads, gives a single entry per CDR3 protein. The repertoire has 9,500 to 15,000 distinct CDR3 sequences, 55% to 65% of them found once; the top ten carry around 8%. Treatment specified: roughly 10-day PBMC culture with coronavirus spike peptide pools or control peptides (ViraFEST assay). Germline V lookup: CDR1 SGHTA, CDR2 FQGTGA. Trimming removed 4 bases at V and 5 bases at J, with 10 bases between. The CDR3 length is 13 residues. This entry comes from a study of vaccination and CD4 T cells after COVID-19.

This clonotype was obtained from a human donor who had recovered from COVID-19. The sequencing input was CD4+ T cells from blood, cultured in vitro. The V gene is TRBV7-3, the J gene TRBJ2-3; the D gene is possibly TRBD2 (6 bases). The CDR3 nucleotides are TGTGCCAGCAGCTCACTAGCCGGAGATACGCAGTATTTT. As protein: CASSSLAGDTQYF.